The clone carrying this T cell receptor (beta chain) was detected only a few times. Its antigen is undetermined. This CDR3 region has 16 residues. V gave up 4 bases and J gave up 3 bases; unmatched junction bases: 11. The V gene's germline CDR1 is SGDLS and CDR2 YYNGEE. The data were taken from a study of CD8 T cells in ankylosing spondylitis. General observations from the study: There were earlier reports of some motif variants in reactive arthritis synovial fluid and blood. One TCR beta motif, made up of several highly homologous variants, appeared characteristic of ankylosing spondylitis blood.

The TCR beta libraries were generated through quantitative 5'-RACE incorporating molecular barcodes. TCRdb re-analysed the 5' RACE reads in MiXCR, keeping a single row per CDR3 protein. The repertoire holds 250,000 to 350,000 distinct CDR3 sequences, with 15% to 20% as singletons. The J gene is TRBJ1-2, the V gene TRBV9; 8 bases are a match to TRBD1. The source is a male donor with ankylosing spondylitis or in good health (not recorded which). Sequencing was done on a sample of blood, either unsorted or a sorted T cell fraction (not recorded which). CDR3 residues: CASSSQGGTGYYGYTF. The CDR3 nucleotides read TGTGCCAGCAGCTCCCAAGGCGGGACAGGATACTATGGCTACACCTTC.